This T cell receptor (beta chain) was sequenced for a study of CD4+ T cells in melanoma. Regarding the study as a whole: Neoantigen-specific CD4+ T cells in melanoma reportedly had diverse differentiation states. CD8+ T cell, macrophage and B cell function reportedly correlated with neoantigen-specific CD4+ T cells.

Comments on this clone: Its antigen is as yet unknown.

Germline CDR1 is SGHRS and CDR2 is YFSETQ. Trimming removed 2 bases from V and 5 bases from J, with 10 bases in between. The CDR3 loop spans 14 amino acids. Assay used: immunoSEQ multiplex PCR; TCRdb lists only in-frame clones, some missing. Of roughly 10,000 clones detected, roughly 65% appear once; the ten largest clones hold about 10%. This sequence joins TRBV5-1 and TRBJ1-4, with a possible D match to TRBD1 (5 bases). Specimen: cells from a culture (not recorded whether cultured in vitro). This sequence was found in a human donor with melanoma. CDR3 in DNA: TGCGCCAGCAGCTTCGCAGGGATCAATGAAAAACTGTTTTTT. Amino acids: CASSFAGINEKLFF.